The TCR beta chain under discussion was sequenced for a study of blood T cell repertoires in COVID-19. Background on the study: Specimens from acute and convalescent COVID-19 originated in the United States, Italy and Spain. In each case, the material was cDNA or gDNA derived from T cells, B-cell-depleted T cells, or PBMCs.

Original processing notes: The authors estimated nucleated cell counts from reference gene primer amplification. The repertoire was sequenced with immunoSEQ multiplex PCR; TCRdb's copy has only in-frame clones and lacks some. The DNA was the basis for D and trimming; V, J and clone size are from that table. The repertoire consists of just under 350,000 clones, with over 70% occurring once and the leading ten covering 2.5% to 3.5%. Germline assignment: CDR1 MGHRA and CDR2 YSYEKL. Between the trimmed V and J ends, which lost 6 bases and 5 bases, there was a span of 10 bases. CDR3 length: 13 amino acids.

This rearrangement joins TRBV4-1 to TRBJ1-4; no reliable D call. The source is a man between 25 and 39 years old with active or convalescent COVID-19. What was sequenced was peripheral blood. For the CDR3, the DNA is TGCGCCAGCAGTCCCGTGGAGAATGAAAAACTGTTTTTT. Translated: CASSPVENEKLFF.